The 19 T cell receptor beta chains listed next were all sequenced from one sample in a study of blood T cells in healthy people across ages. Then a second PCR, running roughly 7 to 11 cycles, was carried out with a sample-barcoded 5' primer and a J-beta primer mix. Each CDR3 protein is one row after TCRdb ran MiXCR on the 5' RACE reads. There are 1.5 million or so distinct CDR3 sequences in the sample; roughly 40% occur only once, and 7% to 9% lies in the top ten. The sequenced sample consisted of blood. The source of these receptors is a young woman in good health.

The chain recombines TRBV4-1 with TRBJ2-1; D possibly corresponds to TRBD1 (5 bases). The CDR3 is 15 amino acids. In germline, CDR1 is MGHRA, CDR2 YSYEKL. V lost 8 bases and J lost 4, with 18 bases in between. The CDR3: CASHPGIEHYNEQFF. CDR3 nucleotide sequence: TGCGCCAGCCACCCAGGGATTGAACATTACAATGAGCAGTTCTTC.

This clonotype was found a few times. The chain uses TRBV20-1 and TRBJ2-1; D tentatively fits TRBD1 or TRBD2 (6 bases each). The CDR3 length is 13 residues. The germline V gene has CDR1 DFQATT and CDR2 SNEGSKA (reference sequence). The V gene lost 6 bases and the J gene lost 2 bases, with 11 bases spanning the gap. CDR3 sequence: CSAGGLAYNEQFF. The DNA of the CDR3 is TGCAGTGCAGGGGGACTGGCCTACAATGAGCAGTTCTTC.

This clonotype was detected only once. V and J are TRBV6-1 and TRBJ2-7, with TRBD2 matching over 10 bases. The closer fit of TRBJ2-4 to the DNA end suggests the J call may be wrong. Germline V gives CDR1 MNHNS, CDR2 SASEGT. The CDR3 runs 15 residues. Written as DNA, the CDR3 is TGTGCCAGCAGTTCAGCGGGGGGGATCCAAAACATTCAGTACTTC. Translation gives CASSSAGGIQNIQYF.

The chain has TRBV7-7 and TRBJ1-1; possible D gene TRBD1, 5 bases. The CDR3 contains 13 residues. Germline V gene data show CDR1 as SSHAT and CDR2 as FNYEAQ (reference sequence). The CDR3 sequence: CAHTREGNTEAFF. In DNA, the CDR3 is TGTGCTCACACCAGGGAAGGAAACACTGAAGCTTTCTTT. Drawing the rest from reference TRBV7-7 and TRBJ1-1, the complete variable domain is GAGVSQSPRYKVTKRGQDVTLRCDPISSHATLYWYQQALGQGPEFLTYFNYEAQPDKSGLPSDRFSAERPEGSISTLTIQRTEQRDSAMYRCAHTREGNTEAFFGQGTRLTVV.

The chain employs TRBV6-5 and TRBJ2-1; no firm D call. The V end lost 3 bases, the J end lost 9 bases, and 9 bases lay between the germline ends. Germline CDR1 and CDR2: MNHEY and SVGAGI. This CDR3 comprises 12 residues. The CDR3: CASSYNSGEQFF. The CDR3 DNA reads as TGTGCCAGCAGTTATAACTCTGGTGAGCAGTTCTTC.

This clonotype was seen only once. The genes are TRBV12-3 or TRBV12-4 and TRBJ2-3, with D maybe TRBD2 (5 bases). V was shortened by 3 bases and J by 4 bases, with 14 bases between the two germline ends. The CDR3 totals 15 residues. Here the CDR3 DNA reads TGTGCCAGCAGTTTTCTTAGCGCCAGATCAGATACGCAGTATTTT. Translating gives CASSFLSARSDTQYF.

This clonotype appeared a few times. The genes are TRBV20-1 and TRBJ1-1; maybe TRBD1 (6 bases). The CDR3 has 14 amino acids. CDR1 DFQATT and CDR2 SNEGSKA come from the germline V gene (reference sequence). V lost 4 bases and J lost 3, with 15 bases in between. CDR3 amino acids: CSATPSDSYTEAFF. The CDR3 DNA reads as TGCAGTGCTACCCCATCGGACAGCTACACTGAAGCTTTCTTT.

There are many counts of this clonotype. The genes are TRBV7-9 and TRBJ2-1; D uncertain. V was pared by 1 base and J by 13 bases, with 8 bases between. Per germline, CDR1 SEHNR and CDR2 FQNEAQ (reference sequence). CDR3 size: 11 residues. The CDR3 DNA reads as TGTGCCAGCAGCTTAGGAGAGACCCAGTTCTTC. This sequence encodes CASSLGETQFF.

The genes are TRBV20-1 and TRBJ2-3; 9 bases map to TRBD1. Germline loops: CDR1 DFQATT, CDR2 SNEGSKA (reference sequence). Germline trimming cut 6 bases from V and 3 bases from J; bases unmatched to any gene: 10. CDR3 length: 15 amino acids. DNA of the CDR3: TGCAGTGCAAAGACGGGACAGGGCGTGACAGATACGCAGTATTTT. This sequence encodes CSAKTGQGVTDTQYF.

This clonotype was detected only a few times. This rearrangement joins TRBV6-6 to TRBJ2-5; TRBD2 matches 8 bases. Germline CDR1 and CDR2: MNHNY and SVGAGI (reference sequence). This CDR3 comprises 16 residues. V gave up 5 bases and J gave up 2 bases; unmatched junction bases: 10. The CDR3, as DNA: TGTGCCAGCAGTGTTTACGTGGCTAGCGGGCAAGAGACCCAGTACTTC. This codes for CASSVYVASGQETQYF.

The chain has TRBV7-9 and TRBJ2-6; no clear D gene. The CDR3 contains 15 residues. Germline-derived CDR1 and CDR2 are SEHNR and FQNEAQ (reference sequence). The V gene lost 3 bases and the J gene lost 3 bases, with 9 bases spanning the gap. The CDR3 nucleotides are TGTGCCAGCAGCTTCGGTAGGGTTGGGGCCAACGTCCTGACTTTC. As protein: CASSFGRVGANVLTF. Drawing the rest from reference TRBV7-9 and TRBJ2-6, the complete variable domain is DTGVSQNPRHKITKRGQNVTFRCDPISEHNRLYWYRQTLGQGPEFLTYFQNEAQLEKSRLLSDRFSAERPKGSFSTLEIQRTEQGDSAMYLCASSFGRVGANVLTFGAGSRLTVL.

This rearrangement joins TRBV7-3 to TRBJ1-2; D is perhaps TRBD1 (6 bases). This CDR3 spans 14 amino acids. Trimming stripped 4 bases from V and 6 bases from J, with 15 bases between. The germline CDR1 and CDR2 sequences are SGHTA and FQGTGA. The CDR3 sequence is CASSSGPGADGYTF. For the CDR3, the DNA is TGTGCCAGCAGCTCGGGACCAGGGGCCGATGGCTACACCTTC. The full variable domain, completed using reference TRBV7-3 and TRBJ1-2, is GAGVSQTPSNKVTEKGKYVELRCDPISGHTALYWYRQSLGQGPEFLIYFQGTGAADDSGLPNDRFFAVRPEGSVSTLKIQRTERGDSAVYLCASSSGPGADGYTFGSGTRLTVV.

This clonotype was observed a few times. The J gene is TRBJ2-3, the V gene TRBV9; D assignment may be TRBD1 or TRBD2 (7 bases each). Per the germline V gene, CDR1 is SGDLS and CDR2 is YYNGEE. V was cut by 0 bases and J by 4 bases, with 15 bases left in between. The CDR3 spans 16 residues. The CDR3 coding sequence is TGTGCCAGCAGCGTAGAATGGGGAGGGGGCGCAGATACGCAGTATTTT. It codes for CASSVEWGGGADTQYF.

J is TRBJ1-2 and V is TRBV15, with D hard to call. The CDR3 is made up of 13 amino acids. Germline CDR1 and CDR2: LNHNV and YYDKDF (reference sequence). Trimming cost V 5 bases and J 4 bases, with 11 bases left between them. The CDR3 loop reads CATSGGPGYGYTF. In DNA, the CDR3 is TGTGCCACCAGCGGAGGGCCGGGCTATGGCTACACCTTC.

The chain uses TRBV20-1 and TRBJ2-1, with a possible D match to TRBD1 (7 bases). The CDR3 has 14 amino acids. V was pared by 6 bases and J by 11 bases, with 23 bases between. CDR1 and CDR2 from the germline V gene are DFQATT and SNEGSKA (reference sequence). CDR3 coding DNA: TGCAGTGCCAGGGGGGTAGCGGCAGAGAAAAAGCAGTTCTTC. Its protein product is CSARGVAAEKKQFF.

This clonotype was recorded many times. CDR3 loop: CSAHPAGRTNEQYF. CDR3 bases: TGCAGTGCACACCCCGCGGGAAGGACGAACGAGCAGTACTTC. The chain employs TRBV20-1 and TRBJ2-7; tentatively, D is TRBD2 (6 bases). CDR3 length: 14 residues. Per germline, CDR1 DFQATT and CDR2 SNEGSKA (reference sequence). Trimming pared 6 bases from V and 5 bases from J, leaving 20 bases between.

The genes are TRBV3-1 and TRBJ1-2; D remains unclear. V lost 7 bases, J lost 0 bases, and 15 bases lay in between. The CDR3 length is 15 residues. Germline CDR1 reads LGHDT; CDR2 reads YNNKEL (reference sequence). The CDR3, as DNA: TGTGCCAGCACCCAGGTGGAAGGAGCTAACTATGGCTACACCTTC. This translates into CASTQVEGANYGYTF.

There are a few counts of this clonotype. The gene calls are TRBV27 and TRBJ2-7; 7 bases line up with TRBD2. CDR3 size: 15 residues. V lost 4 bases to trimming and J lost 3 bases; unmatched junction nucleotides: 9. Germline V gene data show CDR1 as MNHEY and CDR2 as SMNVEV (reference sequence). CDR3 DNA: TGTGCCAGCAGTTCCTATAGCGGGCAAAACTACGAGCAGTACTTC. Protein sequence: CASSSYSGQNYEQYF.

This clonotype came up a few times. As DNA, the CDR3 is TGTGCCAGCAGCTCCGTAACCCACGACCCAGATACGCAGTATTTT. Translated, it gives CASSSVTHDPDTQYF. V and J are TRBV7-9 and TRBJ2-3; D is undetermined. In germline, CDR1 is SEHNR, CDR2 FQNEAQ (reference sequence). V lost 4 bases, J lost 4 bases, and 15 bases lay in between. The CDR3 extends over 15 amino acids.